The rows below give T cell receptor beta chains drawn from one sample of a study of shared clonotypes between healthy human individuals. Profiled with immunoSEQ multiplex PCR; TCRdb holds only in-frame clones, not every one. The top ten clones hold roughly 0.23% of a sample with about 800,000 clones, about 96% of them seen once. Sequencing used naive CD8+ T cells sorted from blood. The receptor set was obtained from a young man in good health. Each CDR3 is given with its conserved first and last residue. The order of the fields is clone size, J gene, V gene, D gene, CDR3 protein, CDR3 DNA. A D gene is named only where the DNA matches it firmly. Only some rows state a clone size, as once, few, many or a class for expanded clones.

abundance: NA; j_gene: TRBJ1-1; v_gene: TRBV2; d_gene: NA; CDR3aa: CASPTALQAFF; CDR3nt: TGTGCCAGCCCGACAGCGCTTCAAGCTTTCTTT
abundance: NA; j_gene: TRBJ2-7; v_gene: TRBV5-5; d_gene: TRBD2; CDR3aa: CASSLGGEGYEQYF; CDR3nt: TGTGCCAGCAGTTTGGGAGGGGAGGGCTACGAGCAGTACTTC
abundance: NA; j_gene: TRBJ2-7; v_gene: TRBV7-9; d_gene: TRBD1; CDR3aa: CASSFFSPDRGLHEQYF; CDR3nt: TGTGCCAGCAGCTTTTTCTCCCCGGACAGGGGGCTCCACGAGCAGTACTTC
abundance: once; j_gene: TRBJ1-1; v_gene: TRBV6-5; d_gene: NA; CDR3aa: CATDTPEAFF; CDR3nt: TGTGCCACCGACACCCCTGAAGCTTTCTTT
abundance: NA; j_gene: TRBJ2-5; v_gene: TRBV4-1; d_gene: NA; CDR3aa: CASSPGVVGETQYF; CDR3nt: TGCGCCAGCAGTCCCGGGGTAGTCGGCGAGACCCAGTACTTC
abundance: NA; j_gene: TRBJ2-7; v_gene: TRBV7-9; d_gene: NA; CDR3aa: CASSLSSRGLGNPYEQYF; CDR3nt: TGTGCCAGCAGCTTGTCGTCCCGGGGGCTTGGCAACCCCTACGAGCAGTACTTC
abundance: NA; j_gene: TRBJ2-2; v_gene: TRBV7-3; d_gene: TRBD1; CDR3aa: CASSPTPGQGMSGELFF; CDR3nt: TGTGCCAGCAGCCCTACCCCGGGACAGGGGATGAGCGGGGAGCTGTTTTTT
abundance: NA; j_gene: TRBJ1-2; v_gene: TRBV30; d_gene: NA; CDR3aa: CAWSVFSGYTF; CDR3nt: TGTGCCTGGAGTGTATTCAGTGGCTACACCTTC
abundance: NA; j_gene: TRBJ2-1; v_gene: TRBV18; d_gene: NA; CDR3aa: CASSQGNEQFF; CDR3nt: TGTGCCAGCTCACAGGGAAATGAGCAGTTCTTC
abundance: NA; j_gene: TRBJ2-7; v_gene: TRBV10-1; d_gene: NA; CDR3aa: CASSISPSSYEQYF; CDR3nt: TGCGCCAGCAGTATCTCCCCCAGCTCCTACGAGCAGTACTTC
abundance: NA; j_gene: TRBJ2-7; v_gene: TRBV28; d_gene: TRBD2; CDR3aa: CASSFVPTSGHYEQYF; CDR3nt: TGTGCCAGCAGTTTCGTCCCGACTAGCGGCCACTACGAGCAGTACTTC
abundance: NA; j_gene: TRBJ1-1; v_gene: TRBV29-1; d_gene: NA; CDR3aa: CSVEGSKASNTEAFF; CDR3nt: TGCAGCGTTGAAGGATCTAAGGCGTCGAACACTGAAGCTTTCTTT
abundance: NA; j_gene: TRBJ2-2; v_gene: TRBV10-3; d_gene: TRBD2; CDR3aa: CATQGGRGAGELFF; CDR3nt: TGTGCCACCCAAGGCGGGAGAGGGGCCGGGGAGCTGTTTTTT
abundance: NA; j_gene: TRBJ1-1; v_gene: TRBV5-1; d_gene: NA; CDR3aa: CASSLAGGITEAFF; CDR3nt: TGCGCCAGCAGCTTGGCGGGGGGGATCACTGAAGCTTTCTTT
abundance: NA; j_gene: TRBJ2-7; v_gene: TRBV9; d_gene: TRBD2; CDR3aa: CASSVGSGIYEQYF; CDR3nt: TGTGCCAGCAGCGTAGGGAGCGGGATATACGAGCAGTACTTC
abundance: once; j_gene: TRBJ2-1; v_gene: TRBV19; d_gene: TRBD1; CDR3aa: CASSRSRTGALYNEQFF; CDR3nt: TGTGCCAGTAGTAGATCCCGGACAGGCGCTCTATACAATGAGCAGTTCTTC
abundance: NA; j_gene: TRBJ2-1; v_gene: TRBV9; d_gene: TRBD2; CDR3aa: CASSTRGSGTHEQFF; CDR3nt: TGTGCCAGCAGCACCCGGGGTAGCGGGACCCATGAGCAGTTCTTC
abundance: NA; j_gene: TRBJ2-7; v_gene: TRBV5-1; d_gene: NA; CDR3aa: CASSLNGQGLDEQYF; CDR3nt: TGCGCCAGCAGCTTGAATGGTCAGGGTTTGGACGAGCAGTACTTC
abundance: NA; j_gene: TRBJ1-1; v_gene: TRBV2; d_gene: NA; CDR3aa: CASKGDTEAFF; CDR3nt: TGTGCCAGTAAGGGGGACACTGAAGCTTTCTTT
abundance: few; j_gene: TRBJ1-3; v_gene: TRBV4-3; d_gene: TRBD1; CDR3aa: CASSQDDRGISGNTIYF; CDR3nt: TGCGCCAGCAGCCAAGACGACAGGGGGATCTCTGGAAACACCATATATTTT
abundance: NA; j_gene: TRBJ2-3; v_gene: TRBV13; d_gene: NA; CDR3aa: CASSLGYRETSTDTQYF; CDR3nt: TGTGCCAGCAGCTTAGGCTACCGAGAAACTAGCACAGATACGCAGTATTTT
abundance: NA; j_gene: TRBJ2-2; v_gene: TRBV10-3; d_gene: NA; CDR3aa: CAISEANLGTGELFF; CDR3nt: TGTGCCATCAGTGAGGCTAATTTGGGCACCGGGGAGCTGTTTTTT
abundance: NA; j_gene: TRBJ1-1; v_gene: TRBV11-2; d_gene: NA; CDR3aa: CASREWENTEAFF; CDR3nt: TGTGCCAGCAGGGAGTGGGAGAACACTGAAGCTTTCTTT
abundance: NA; j_gene: TRBJ1-5; v_gene: TRBV30; d_gene: TRBD1; CDR3aa: CAWSVHRGRSNQPQHF; CDR3nt: TGTGCCTGGAGTGTTCACAGGGGGCGTAGCAATCAGCCCCAGCATTTT
abundance: NA; j_gene: TRBJ2-2; v_gene: TRBV5-6; d_gene: NA; CDR3aa: CASSLGQPYNTGELFF; CDR3nt: TGTGCCAGCAGCTTGGGACAACCTTATAACACCGGGGAGCTGTTTTTT
abundance: NA; j_gene: TRBJ2-1; v_gene: TRBV6-1; d_gene: TRBD2; CDR3aa: CASSELAGGPSRHNEQFF; CDR3nt: TGTGCCAGCAGCGAACTAGCGGGAGGGCCATCTCGGCACAATGAGCAGTTCTTC